These 17 T cell receptor beta chains were sequenced from one sample in a study of identical twins. TCRdb ran MiXCR on the 5' RACE reads and lists one entry per CDR3 protein. Among 450,000 to 650,000 distinct CDR3 sequences listed, just under 10% were seen once. These data were also filed under a second study, of yellow fever vaccine responses in identical twins.

What was sequenced was PBMCs. These receptors originate from a woman aged 18-30 years in good health.

The V gene is TRBV12-3 or TRBV12-4, the J gene TRBJ2-5; no definite D call. The CDR3 has 13 amino acids. Trimming left V 8 bases short and J 0 bases short, with 10 bases between. The CDR3 sequence: CASGPWDQETQYF. As DNA, the CDR3 is TGTGCCAGCGGCCCCTGGGACCAAGAGACCCAGTACTTC.

This clonotype has at least ten counts. V gene TRBV7-9 combines with J gene TRBJ2-3, with 7 bases lining up with TRBD1. There are 17 residues in the CDR3. Trimming removed 5 bases from V and 7 bases from J; junction bases left unmatched: 18. Germline CDR1 SEHNR, CDR2 FQNEAQ (reference sequence). CDR3 residues: CASSLHPRTGSGNTQYF. DNA of the CDR3: TGTGCCAGCAGCCTACACCCCCGGACAGGCTCTGGGAATACGCAGTATTTT.

The genes are TRBV6-1 and TRBJ2-1; TRBD2 might be the D (7 bases). There are 15 residues in the CDR3. Germline lookup yields CDR1 MNHNS and CDR2 SASEGT. V shed 1 base and J shed 8 bases, with 15 bases lying between them. The CDR3 coding sequence is TGTGCCAGCAGTGAAGATGGGGGGGCGTTGGATGAGCAGTTCTTC. It translates to CASSEDGGALDEQFF.

The chain couples TRBV4-3 to TRBJ1-1; D might be TRBD1 (5 bases). V lost 1 base and J 4 bases, leaving 13 bases between the germline ends. Germline CDR1 and CDR2: LGHNA and YSLEER. The CDR3 covers 15 residues. The chain's CDR3 is CASSQGSERGTEAFF. In nucleotides, the CDR3 is TGCGCCAGCAGCCAAGGGTCGGAGAGGGGCACTGAAGCTTTCTTT.

This clonotype turned up a few times. J is TRBJ2-1 and V is TRBV3-1, with 15 positions matching TRBD2. Per germline, CDR1 LGHDT and CDR2 YNNKEL (reference sequence). V trimming: 1 base; J trimming: 6 bases; junction bases outside the gene matches: 7. The CDR3 is made up of 18 amino acids. In DNA, the CDR3 is TGTGCCAGCAGCCAAGTCTTCGGGACTAGCGGGGGGACCAATGAGCAGTTCTTC. Amino acid sequence: CASSQVFGTSGGTNEQFF.

J is TRBJ2-5 and V is TRBV18, with D possibly matching TRBD1 (5 bases). The CDR3 totals 15 residues. Germline V gene data show CDR1 as KGHSH and CDR2 as LQKENI. Trimming shortened V by 0 bases and J by 4 bases, and 12 bases separated the two germline ends. CDR3 loop: CASSPPSGFVETQYF. Written as DNA, the CDR3 is TGTGCCAGCTCACCACCGTCAGGGTTCGTAGAGACCCAGTACTTC. Using reference TRBV18 and TRBJ2-5 for the parts outside the CDR3, the full variable domain is NAGVMQNPRHLVRRRGQEARLRCSPMKGHSHVYWYRQLPEEGLKFMVYLQKENIIDESGMPKERFSAEFPKEGPSILRIQQVVRGDSAAYFCASSPPSGFVETQYFGPGTRLLVL.

V is TRBV12-3 or TRBV12-4 and J is TRBJ1-4; no firm D call. The CDR3 totals 14 residues. With 3 bases removed from V and 5 bases from J, the gap between germline ends came to 10 bases. CDR3 DNA sequence: TGTGCCAGCAGTTTGTGGCAGCCCAATGAAAAACTGTTTTTT. It codes for CASSLWQPNEKLFF.

This chain connects TRBV2 to TRBJ2-2, with 8 bases aligning to TRBD1. There are 15 residues in the CDR3. The junction had 6 bases not matched to a gene; V was cut back by 8 bases and J by 1 base. CDR1 and CDR2 (germline): SNHLY, FYNNEI. CDR3 sequence reads: CASGRQGLNTGELFF. The CDR3 nucleotides read TGTGCCAGCGGGAGACAGGGGTTGAACACCGGGGAGCTGTTTTTT.

This clonotype has a handful of counts. The chain couples TRBV20-1 to TRBJ1-6, with 8 bases fitting TRBD1. With V trimmed by 0 bases and J by 1 base, 5 bases remained unmatched. The CDR3 contains 17 residues. CDR1 and CDR2 from the germline V gene are DFQATT and SNEGSKA (reference sequence). CDR3 residues: CSARDRQGASYNSPLHF. The DNA for the CDR3 is TGCAGTGCTAGAGATCGGCAGGGGGCATCCTATAATTCACCCCTCCACTTT.

In this sample, this clonotype turned up a few times. J is TRBJ1-3 and V is TRBV6-1; the D gene is possibly TRBD1 (5 bases). There are 14 residues in the CDR3. Germline-derived CDR1 and CDR2 are MNHNS and SASEGT. Trimming stripped 7 bases from V and 2 bases from J, with 12 bases between. CDR3 sequence: CASTRGGAGNTIYF. The CDR3 DNA reads as TGTGCCAGCACGCGGGGGGGGGCTGGAAACACCATATATTTT.

This clonotype appeared a few times. The chain has TRBV12-3 or TRBV12-4 and TRBJ1-2; D not certain. V lost 5 bases and J lost 4, with 11 bases in between. The CDR3 has 13 amino acids. The CDR3, as DNA: TGTGCCAGCAGTACCTCGGGGAGCTATGGCTACACCTTC. It codes for CASSTSGSYGYTF.

This clonotype was counted at least ten times. The V and J genes are TRBV4-1 and TRBJ2-3; D is unclear. The CDR3 loop spans 13 amino acids. V lost 5 bases and J 4 bases, leaving 10 bases between the germline ends. Germline CDR1 and CDR2: MGHRA and YSYEKL. The CDR3 here is CASSVVKADTQYF. The DNA for the CDR3 is TGCGCCAGCAGCGTCGTAAAGGCAGATACGCAGTATTTT.

This clonotype appeared a few times. The rearrangement links TRBV28 to TRBJ1-2; the match to TRBD1 covers 11 bases. The CDR3 has 15 amino acids. Germline CDR1 MDHEN, CDR2 SYDVKM. V gave up 3 bases and J gave up 4 bases; unmatched junction bases: 4. The CDR3 region has the DNA TGTGCCAGCAGTTTTCCCGGGACAGGGGGCTATGGCTACACCTTC. Amino acids: CASSFPGTGGYGYTF.

The CDR3 region is CASSLFRYEQYF. CDR3 sequence (DNA): TGTGCCAGCAGCTTGTTTCGATACGAGCAGTACTTC. The chain recombines TRBV5-6 with TRBJ2-7, with unresolved D. CDR3 length: 12 residues. V lost 1 base and J lost 4, with 6 bases in between. Germline CDR1 and CDR2: SGHDT and YYEEEE.

This clonotype was detected a few times. The chain employs TRBV7-6 and TRBJ2-5; D unresolved. Germline lookup yields CDR1 SGHVS and CDR2 FNYEAQ. The germline V and J ends were trimmed by 5 bases and 2 bases, with 15 bases remaining between them. This CDR3 has 15 amino acids. CDR3 bases: TGTGCCAGCAGCCAAGACTCCCACAGACAAGAGACCCAGTACTTC. It translates to CASSQDSHRQETQYF.

Ten or more counts support this clonotype. The gene calls are TRBV12-3 or TRBV12-4 and TRBJ2-2, with 12 bases matching TRBD2. The CDR3 sequence is 15 residues long. Trimming at V came to 6 bases and at J to 1 base, leaving 0 bases not matched to a gene. The CDR3 loop is CASRTSGGNTGELFF. The CDR3 region has the DNA TGTGCCAGCAGGACTAGCGGGGGGAACACCGGGGAGCTGTTTTTT.

This clonotype was observed a handful of times. V is TRBV30 and J is TRBJ1-5, with a possible D match to TRBD1 (6 bases). The germline V gene encodes CDR1 GTSNPN and CDR2 SVGIG (reference sequence). CDR3 length equals 13 residues. V was cut by 4 bases and J by 4 bases, with 11 bases left in between. CDR3 residues: CAWTTGLNQPQHF. The CDR3 region has the DNA TGTGCCTGGACTACAGGGCTAAATCAGCCCCAGCATTTT.